The rows below give T cell receptor beta chains drawn from one sample of a study of cytomegalovirus exposure and HLA in healthy donors. This table comes from immunoSEQ multiplex PCR, and its TCRdb copy is limited to in-frame clones, with some not included. The sample records 150,000 to 200,000 clones, less than 85% being singletons. Sample: PBMCs. Source of these receptors: a boy aged 5-17 years in good health and CMV-seronegative. CDR3s include the opening cysteine and the closing phenylalanine or tryptophan. A D gene is named only where the DNA matches it firmly. Not all rows give a size; the values are once, few, many and, for expanded clones, a class.

. | . | TRBJ1-5 | TRBV5-6 | TGTGCCAGCAGCTTGGGGGGGCGAGGGCCCCAGCATTTT | CASSLGGRGPQHF
. | . | TRBJ2-2 | TRBV13 | TGTGCCAGCAGCTCCGACACCGGGGAGCTGTTTTTT | CASSSDTGELFF
. | . | TRBJ2-5 | TRBV14 | TGTGCCAGCAGCCCGCGGATCTTCGGTGAGCAGTACTTC | CASSPRIFGEQYF
TRBD1 | . | TRBJ1-2 | TRBV30 | TGTGCCTGGAGTGTTGGAGCAGGGGGAGTAGGTGGCTACACCTTC | CAWSVGAGGVGGYTF
TRBD1 | once | TRBJ1-3 | TRBV6-6 | TGTGCCAGCAGTCCAACAGGGGAATTCTCTGGAAACACCATATATTTT | CASSPTGEFSGNTIYF
TRBD1 | few | TRBJ1-2 | TRBV30 | TGTGCCTGGAGTCCAGGGGGAGCGAACTATGGCTACACCTTC | CAWSPGGANYGYTF
TRBD1 | . | TRBJ2-2 | TRBV13 | TGTGCCAGCAGCTTAAAGCAGGGGGCGCTCGGGGAGCTGTTTTTT | CASSLKQGALGELFF
TRBD1 | . | TRBJ1-2 | TRBV27 | TGTGCCAGCAGTTCCACCGTTACAGGGGTGGCTGGCTACACCTTC | CASSSTVTGVAGYTF
TRBD1 | once | TRBJ2-7 | TRBV7-2 | TGTGCCAGCAGCGAACTGACAGGGGGGTACGAGCAGTACTTC | CASSELTGGYEQYF
. | once | TRBJ2-5 | TRBV4-1 | TGCGCCAGCAGCAAACGAGGGCAGCTACAAGAGACCCAGTACTTC | CASSKRGQLQETQYF
TRBD2 | . | TRBJ2-3 | TRBV6-4 | TGTGCCAGCAGTGAGACTAGCGGGGGGAAGCGAGATACGCAGTATTTT | CASSETSGGKRDTQYF
TRBD1 | . | TRBJ1-4 | TRBV4-1 | TGCGCCAGCAGCCAAGAAGGACAGGGGGGCGAAAAACTGTTTTTT | CASSQEGQGGEKLFF
TRBD1 | . | TRBJ2-7 | TRBV4-1 | TGCGCCAGCAGCCAAGAGGACAGGGGTGACGAGCAGTACTTC | CASSQEDRGDEQYF
. | . | TRBJ1-4 | TRBV7-9 | TGTGCCAGCAGCTTGGGCGACGGCCTTAATGAAAAACTGTTTTTT | CASSLGDGLNEKLFF
. | . | TRBJ2-2 | TRBV19 | TGTGCCAGTAGTTCTCCAGGGAACACCGGGGAGCTGTTTTTT | CASSSPGNTGELFF
. | . | TRBJ1-1 | TRBV7-9 | TGTGCCAGCAGCGGTGGGGGGAGAGACACTGAAGCTTTCTTT | CASSGGGRDTEAFF
. | . | TRBJ1-1 | TRBV12-5 | TGTGCTGGTGGTTTGGGTCCTTTGAACACTGAAGCTTTCTTT | CAGGLGPLNTEAFF
. | . | TRBJ1-6 | TRBV19 | TGTGCCAGTAGTCCACTCCTGGAGTCCTCACCCCTCCACTTT | CASSPLLESSPLHF
. | once | TRBJ2-7 | TRBV21-1 | TGTGCCAGCCCCCGAGGGACAGGGGTTGACGAGCAGTACTTC | CASPRGTGVDEQYF
TRBD1 | . | TRBJ1-2 | TRBV4-1 | TGCGCCAGCAGCCTGCCAGGGGGCAACTATGGCTACACCTTC | CASSLPGGNYGYTF
TRBD2 | . | TRBJ2-7 | TRBV7-6 | TGTGCCAGCAGCTTAGGGCCAACAACTAGCGGGAGGGCCCAGCTCGAGCAGTACTTC | CASSLGPTTSGRAQLEQYF
TRBD2 | . | TRBJ2-7 | TRBV10-3 | TGTGCCATCAGTGTCCGACCAGCGGGAGAATCCTCAGCCTACGAGCAGTACTTC | CAISVRPAGESSAYEQYF
. | . | TRBJ2-7 | TRBV14 | TGTGCCAGCAGCCAAGAACGCTTGGACTATAACTACGAGCAGTACTTC | CASSQERLDYNYEQYF